Sequencing of this TCR beta chain was carried out in a study of T cell changes during pregnancy in multiple sclerosis. The J segment lost 1 base and the V segment lost 4 bases, leaving 5 bases of the junction unmatched. Per the germline V gene, CDR1 is MNHEY and CDR2 is SMNVEV (reference sequence). CDR3 length equals 15 residues. The repertoire was sequenced with immunoSEQ multiplex PCR; TCRdb's copy has only in-frame clones and lacks some. Of approximately 44,000 clones listed, 80% to 90% are singletons. This sample comprised CD4+ T cells from peripheral blood mononuclear cells, obtained in the first trimester of pregnancy. The clonotype comes from a female donor with multiple sclerosis, enrolled in a pregnancy study. This chain connects TRBV27 to TRBJ1-1; 8 bases align to TRBD1. CDR3 bases: TGTGCCAGCAGTTGGGCCAGGGGGCCGAACACTGAAGCTTTCTTT. It is translated as CASSWARGPNTEAFF.